This entry features one TCR beta chain sequence. The protocol was immunoSEQ multiplex PCR, while the TCRdb copy is restricted to in-frame clones and leaves out a portion. Here the sample spans 95,000 or so clones, less than 80% being singletons. This entry belongs to a study of fetal regulatory T cell absence and autoimmunity. The CDR3 length is 17 residues. V lost 1 base, J lost 6 bases, and 8 bases stayed unmatched. CDR1 is SGHAT, CDR2 FQNNGV, per germline. This chain connects TRBV11-2 to TRBJ2-1; 11 bases align to TRBD2. This receptor was taken from a male donor with IPEX syndrome. Specimen: pancreas tissue. Here the CDR3 DNA reads TGTGCCAGCAGCTTAGGCCCCCTAGCGGGAGGCCCCAATGAGCAGTTCTTC. Amino acid sequence: CASSLGPLAGGPNEQFF.